These T cell receptor beta chains were read from a single sample in a study of CD8 T cells in ankylosing spondylitis. MiXCR was run by TCRdb on the 5' RACE reads, yielding one entry per CDR3 protein. Here the sample spans more than 250,000 distinct CDR3 sequences, less than 9.5% being singletons. Sample: blood, either unsorted or a sorted T cell fraction (not recorded which). Receptors originate from a male donor with ankylosing spondylitis. CDR3s include the opening cysteine and the closing phenylalanine or tryptophan. Clone size appears in some rows only: once, few, many, or a class for an expanded clone.

TRBJ2-3,TRBV6-1,many,CASSIRTVRDTQYF
TRBJ2-7,TRBV10-3,many,CAISLGSYEQYF
TRBJ2-7,TRBV7-9,few,CASSVDRAYEQYF
TRBJ2-7,TRBV24-1,.,CATCDIRAPRPYEQYF
TRBJ2-5,TRBV10-3,many,CASRGVGEETQYF
TRBJ2-7,TRBV18,.,CASSPNSREPYEQYF
TRBJ1-1,TRBV20-1,few,CSARDLGQSGSEAFF
TRBJ2-7,TRBV4-1,.,CASSQFLGTGVYEQYF
TRBJ2-1,TRBV5-1,few,CASSLSPAADEQFF
TRBJ2-7,TRBV4-1,.,CASSQGLALLF
TRBJ2-7,TRBV20-1,few,CSASAYRSSYEQYF
TRBJ1-5,TRBV6-1,few,CASSDAKKPQHF